These T cell receptor beta chains were read from a single sample in a study of cytomegalovirus exposure and HLA in healthy donors. The assay was immunoSEQ multiplex PCR, and TCRdb's table has in-frame clones only and misses some. The profile covers over 150,000 clones, with 85% to 90% appearing a single time and 5% to 7% taken by the ten largest. Sequencing input: PBMCs. These receptors all come from a woman aged 25 to 45 in good health and CMV-seronegative. Both conserved end residues are part of each CDR3. Fields, in order: V gene, clone size, J gene, D gene, CDR3 protein, CDR3 DNA. The D gene is left open where the match is weak. Clone sizes are given selectively: once, few, many, or a class where the clone is expanded.

TRBV5-1	NA	TRBJ2-7	NA	CASSVKTSSYEQYF	TGCGCCAGCAGCGTAAAGACAAGCTCCTACGAGCAGTACTTC
TRBV6-4	many	TRBJ2-3	NA	CASSDSQDTDTQYF	TGTGCCAGCAGTGACTCGCAGGACACAGATACGCAGTATTTT
TRBV4-2	once	TRBJ2-7	NA	CASSPGAGRADEQYF	TGTGCCAGCAGCCCGGGGGCAGGGCGGGCGGACGAGCAGTACTTC
TRBV27	NA	TRBJ2-7	NA	CASRPGGGDYEQYF	TGTGCCAGCAGACCAGGGGGGGGTGACTACGAGCAGTACTTC
TRBV5-6	NA	TRBJ1-1	TRBD1	CASSLYETGLKAFF	TGTGCCAGCAGCTTATACGAGACAGGGCTGAAAGCTTTCTTT
TRBV29-1	NA	TRBJ2-3	NA	CSVLLGRSTDTQYF	TGCAGCGTTCTTTTGGGCCGTAGCACAGATACGCAGTATTTT
TRBV27	NA	TRBJ1-2	NA	CASSLRSDYGYTF	TGTGCCAGCAGTTTAAGATCGGATTATGGCTACACCTTC
TRBV7-7	NA	TRBJ2-2	TRBD2	CASSRTSGGGTGELFF	TGTGCTAGCAGCCGGACTAGCGGGGGAGGTACCGGGGAGCTGTTTTTT
TRBV27	once	TRBJ1-3	NA	CASSRGGETVGNTIYF	TGTGCCAGCAGTCGAGGAGGGGAAACTGTCGGAAACACCATATATTTT
TRBV4-1	once	TRBJ1-4	NA	CASSHYRSSPEKLFF	TGCGCCAGCAGCCACTACAGATCCTCCCCTGAAAAACTGTTTTTT
TRBV4-3	NA	TRBJ1-5	NA	CASSQLRGDNQPQHF	TGCGCCAGCAGCCAACTGCGGGGTGACAATCAGCCCCAGCATTTT
TRBV7-6	NA	TRBJ2-7	TRBD2	CASSLETSGSSYEQYF	TGTGCCAGCAGCTTAGAAACTAGCGGGAGCTCCTACGAGCAGTACTTC
TRBV5-1	NA	TRBJ2-2	NA	CASSPQGPGLNTGELFF	TGCGCCAGCAGCCCCCAGGGGCCAGGGCTGAACACCGGGGAGCTGTTTTTT
TRBV10-3	NA	TRBJ2-5	TRBD2	CAIRSSGRGQETQYF	TGTGCCATCAGGTCTAGCGGGAGAGGGCAAGAGACCCAGTACTTC
TRBV7-3	NA	TRBJ2-3	TRBD2	CASSLLAGMTDTQYF	TGTGCCAGCAGCTTACTAGCGGGAATGACAGATACGCAGTATTTT
TRBV6-6	NA	TRBJ2-7	TRBD2	CASADPGTSGRDEQYF	TGTGCCAGCGCCGACCCCGGGACTAGCGGGAGGGACGAGCAGTACTTC
TRBV4-3	NA	TRBJ1-5	NA	CASSQDPDRRQPQHF	TGCGCCAGCAGCCAAGATCCCGACAGGCGTCAGCCCCAGCATTTT
TRBV27	NA	TRBJ2-3	NA	CASSLDGTGADTQYF	TGTGCCAGCAGTTTAGATGGTACCGGGGCAGATACGCAGTATTTT
TRBV19	NA	TRBJ2-7	NA	CASSIPGAYEQYF	TGTGCCAGTAGTATCCCCGGGGCCTACGAGCAGTACTTC
TRBV15	few	TRBJ2-6	NA	CATSRRSQVPSGANVLTF	TGTGCCACCAGCAGGCGATCGCAGGTTCCCTCTGGGGCCAACGTCCTGACTTTC
TRBV7-6	few	TRBJ2-2	TRBD2	CASSLTLGLVDSGELFF	TGTGCCAGCAGCTTAACCCTAGGACTAGTGGATTCCGGGGAGCTGTTTTTT
TRBV19	few	TRBJ2-3	TRBD1	CASRDRGTDTQYF	TGTGCCAGTAGGGACAGGGGGACAGATACGCAGTATTTT
TRBV6-6	few	TRBJ1-1	NA	CASSKLDGGVTEAFF	TGTGCCAGCAGTAAGCTGGACGGTGGGGTCACTGAAGCTTTCTTT
TRBV19	NA	TRBJ1-1	NA	CASRTQGGDTEAFF	TGTGCCAGTAGAACACAGGGAGGTGACACTGAAGCTTTCTTT
TRBV7-2	NA	TRBJ2-7	TRBD1	CASTHGQGNYEQYF	TGTGCCAGCACCCACGGACAGGGGAACTACGAGCAGTACTTC
TRBV21-1	NA	TRBJ2-7	NA	CASKGDRGQPYF	TGTGCCAGCAAAGGGGACAGGGGGCAACCGTACTTC
TRBV19	NA	TRBJ2-1	TRBD2	CASSIAGLAVNEQFF	TGTGCCAGTAGTATAGCGGGACTAGCGGTCAATGAGCAGTTCTTC
TRBV21-1	NA	TRBJ2-1	NA	CASSKGRLGIYEQFF	TGTGCCAGCAGCAAAGGCCGGTTGGGGATCTATGAGCAGTTCTTC
TRBV6-5	NA	TRBJ2-7	TRBD1	CASSYPIGQGTYEQYF	TGTGCCAGCAGTTACCCCATTGGACAGGGGACCTACGAGCAGTACTTC
TRBV6-5	NA	TRBJ2-3	NA	CASSYSLGGTDTQYF	TGTGCCAGCAGTTACTCCCTAGGGGGCACAGATACGCAGTATTTT
TRBV20-1	NA	TRBJ1-2	NA	CSASGNYGYTF	TGCAGTGCGTCAGGGAACTATGGCTACACCTTC
TRBV4-3	NA	TRBJ1-2	NA	CASSQDGSDNYGYTF	TGCGCCAGCAGCCAAGATGGGTCGGACAACTATGGCTACACCTTC
TRBV5-1	NA	TRBJ1-1	NA	CASSFGGGMNTEAFF	TGCGCCAGCAGCTTCGGGGGTGGTATGAACACTGAAGCTTTCTTT
TRBV5-1	NA	TRBJ1-2	NA	CASSSEFRDGMGGYTF	TGCGCCAGCAGCTCGGAATTCCGAGACGGGATGGGAGGCTACACCTTC
TRBV5-1	NA	TRBJ2-1	TRBD1	CASSLVPGGWNEQFF	TGCGCCAGCAGCTTGGTTCCAGGGGGCTGGAATGAGCAGTTCTTC
TRBV28	NA	TRBJ1-2	NA	CASSKGEKYGYTF	TGTGCCAGCAGTAAGGGGGAAAAGTATGGCTACACCTTC
TRBV4-2	NA	TRBJ2-5	TRBD2	CASSLLAGGGETQYF	TGTGCCAGCAGCCTCCTAGCGGGGGGAGGAGAGACCCAGTACTTC
TRBV27	NA	TRBJ1-5	TRBD1	CASSPRTGEVAGNQPQHF	TGTGCCAGCAGTCCGAGGACAGGGGAAGTGGCGGGAAATCAGCCCCAGCATTTT
TRBV4-1	NA	TRBJ2-7	NA	CASSDLNPYEQYF	TGCGCCAGCAGCGACCTCAACCCGTACGAGCAGTACTTC
TRBV6-5	NA	TRBJ2-7	NA	CASKLKPGGEQYF	TGTGCCAGCAAGTTAAAGCCTGGGGGGGAGCAGTACTTC
TRBV7-6	NA	TRBJ2-2	TRBD1	CASSSGTDANTGELFF	TGTGCCAGCAGCTCCGGGACAGACGCGAACACCGGGGAGCTGTTTTTT
TRBV7-3	NA	TRBJ1-6	TRBD1	CASSQGDSENSPLHF	TGTGCCAGCAGCCAGGGGGACAGCGAAAATTCACCCCTCCACTTT
TRBV5-1	NA	TRBJ2-1	NA	CASSLEVSSSYNEQFF	TGCGCCAGCAGCTTGGAAGTTAGCTCCTCCTACAATGAGCAGTTCTTC
TRBV7-6	NA	TRBJ1-2	TRBD1	CASSHRTGGYTF	TGTGCCAGCAGCCATCGGACAGGGGGCTACACCTTC
TRBV7-8	NA	TRBJ2-6	TRBD1	CASSLGGTGASGANVLTF	TGTGCCAGCAGCTTAGGCGGTACAGGGGCGTCTGGGGCCAACGTCCTGACTTTC
TRBV4-1	NA	TRBJ1-4	NA	CASSRIPATTNEKLFF	TGCGCCAGCAGCCGGATACCAGCCACAACTAATGAAAAACTGTTTTTT
TRBV30	NA	TRBJ2-2	TRBD2	CAWNRLAGGSLNTGELFF	TGTGCCTGGAATCGACTAGCGGGAGGGTCCTTGAACACCGGGGAGCTGTTTTTT
TRBV15	NA	TRBJ2-1	TRBD2	CATSNVLTSGIYNEQFF	TGTGCCACCAGCAACGTTCTGACTAGCGGGATCTACAATGAGCAGTTCTTC
TRBV2	NA	TRBJ2-2	NA	CASSEPGKNTGELFF	TGTGCCAGCAGTGAACCCGGCAAGAACACCGGGGAGCTGTTTTTT
TRBV27	once	TRBJ1-2	TRBD1	CASSLNRGHGYTF	TGTGCCAGCAGTTTGAACAGGGGGCATGGCTACACCTTC
TRBV19	NA	TRBJ2-7	NA	CASSIDRLYEQYF	TGTGCCAGTAGTATAGACCGCTTATACGAGCAGTACTTC
TRBV5-1	NA	TRBJ2-5	NA	CASSLSGGGETQYF	TGCGCCAGCAGCTTGTCCGGAGGGGGAGAGACCCAGTACTTC
TRBV29-1	NA	TRBJ2-1	TRBD2	CSAAMGGSPYNEQFF	TGCAGCGCCGCGATGGGCGGGAGTCCCTACAATGAGCAGTTCTTC
TRBV5-4	NA	TRBJ2-2	NA	CASSLADGTGELFF	TGTGCCAGCAGCTTGGCGGACGGGACCGGGGAGCTGTTTTTT
TRBV27	NA	TRBJ2-7	NA	CASSPRGTYPRAPSYEQYF	TGTGCCAGCAGTCCACGGGGCACCTATCCCAGGGCCCCCTCCTACGAGCAGTACTTC
TRBV10-2	NA	TRBJ1-2	TRBD1	CASSASPGQGLHGYTF	TGCGCCAGCAGCGCCAGCCCGGGACAGGGGTTGCATGGCTACACCTTC